This note documents a single TCR beta chain sequence. The antigen is unknown. This sample is part of a study of cytomegalovirus exposure and HLA in healthy donors. Looking at the study overall: Within the Caucasian-associated ancestry cluster were around 81% of the 398 genotyped donors.

This CDR3 comprises 14 residues. Deletions cut 1 base from V and 8 bases from J, with 12 bases between. Germline CDR1 reads SGHTA; CDR2 reads FQGTGA. The primer mix had 60 Vbeta and 13 Jbeta primers. The data were produced by immunoSEQ multiplex PCR, yet TCRdb's version contains in-frame clones alone and is incomplete. The repertoire holds 200,000 or so clones, with approximately 82% as singletons. Study-wide points: A later analysis showed that HLA-associated TCR beta chains had undergone more clonal expansion than equally common others.

The sequence was collected from a woman aged 18-30 years in good health and CMV-seropositive. The chain carries TRBV7-3 and TRBJ2-1; D is ambiguous. Sequencing used PBMCs. Here the CDR3 DNA reads TGTGCCAGCAGCTTAAAGGCTAGTGACGATGAGCAGTTCTTC. It translates to CASSLKASDDEQFF.